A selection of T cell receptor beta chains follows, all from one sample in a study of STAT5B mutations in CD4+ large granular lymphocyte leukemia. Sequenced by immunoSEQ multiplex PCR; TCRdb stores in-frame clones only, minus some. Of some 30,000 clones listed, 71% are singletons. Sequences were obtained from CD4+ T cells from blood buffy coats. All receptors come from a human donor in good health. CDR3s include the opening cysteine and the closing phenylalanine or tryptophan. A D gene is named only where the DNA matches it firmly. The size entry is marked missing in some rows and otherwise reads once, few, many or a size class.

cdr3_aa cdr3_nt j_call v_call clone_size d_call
CASSLLVGRGPGDEQFF TGCGCCAGCAGCCTATTGGTGGGGCGGGGGCCCGGCGATGAGCAGTTCTTC TRBJ2-1 TRBV4-1 few -
CASRGPGSTGNTIYF TGTGCCAGCAGGGGGCCGGGGTCGACTGGAAACACCATATATTTT TRBJ1-3 TRBV6-5 - -
CSVDPPGTRRGYTF TGCAGCGTTGACCCTCCCGGGACTCGGCGTGGCTACACCTTC TRBJ1-2 TRBV29-1 - -
CASSQDRAPGLAGGYEQYF TGTGCCAGCAGCCAAGATCGAGCTCCGGGACTAGCGGGGGGTTACGAGCAGTACTTC TRBJ2-7 TRBV4-2 few TRBD2
CASSPGTLNTGELFF TGCGCCAGCAGCCCCGGGACACTGAACACCGGGGAGCTGTTTTTT TRBJ2-2 TRBV5-1 once -
CASSRGTMQDTQYF TGTGCTAGCAGCCGGGGGACAATGCAGGATACGCAGTATTTT TRBJ2-3 TRBV7-7 - -
CASSPSPGTYGYTF TGTGCCAGCAGCCCAAGCCCCGGGACCTATGGCTACACCTTC TRBJ1-2 TRBV7-9 - -
CASSLSGAAQPQHF TGTGCCAGCAGTTTGTCAGGGGCCGCTCAGCCCCAGCATTTT TRBJ1-5 TRBV27 - -
CAWSQTGNTEAFF TGTGCCTGGAGTCAGACCGGGAACACTGAAGCTTTCTTT TRBJ1-1 TRBV30 few -
CASSTGQGYTDTQYF TGTGCCAGCAGCACCGGACAGGGTTACACAGATACGCAGTATTTT TRBJ2-3 TRBV6-4 - TRBD1
CASSQVGTVNTEAFF TGTGCCAGCAGCCAAGTCGGGACAGTTAACACTGAAGCTTTCTTT TRBJ1-1 TRBV4-2 - TRBD1
CAIRGDGKFGETQYF TGTGCCATCAGGGGGGACGGCAAATTTGGAGAGACCCAGTACTTC TRBJ2-5 TRBV10-3 - -
CASSEGLAGAQETQYF TGTGCCAGCAGTGAGGGACTAGCGGGGGCCCAAGAGACCCAGTACTTC TRBJ2-5 TRBV25-1 - TRBD2
CASSLSGQTGELFF TGTGCCAGCAGTCTCTCAGGGCAGACCGGGGAGCTGTTTTTT TRBJ2-2 TRBV6-5 - -
CAVEQGGEKLFF TGTGCTGTGGAGCAAGGAGGTGAAAAACTGTTTTTT TRBJ1-4 TRBV7-7 few -
CASSIGPSQPQHF TGTGCCAGCAGCATAGGGCCTAGTCAGCCCCAGCATTTT TRBJ1-5 TRBV21-1 few -
CASSAQGTEAFF TGCGCCAGCAGCGCTCAGGGCACTGAAGCTTTCTTT TRBJ1-1 TRBV4-1 - -
CASSPNPSWAF TGTGCCAGCAGCCCCAATCCCTCATGGGCTTTT TRBJ1-1 TRBV7-8 - -
CASSAVTGGYGYTF TGTGCCAGCAGCGCTGTGACAGGGGGCTATGGCTACACCTTC TRBJ1-2 TRBV9 - TRBD1
CASSLSGGETQYF TGCGCCAGCAGCTTGAGCGGCGGAGAGACCCAGTACTTC TRBJ2-5 TRBV5-1 - -
CASGRRGLRYGYTF TGTGCCAGCGGGCGCAGGGGATTACGGTATGGCTACACCTTC TRBJ1-2 TRBV28 - -
CASSPTGGHEQYF TGTGCCAGCAGCCCAACAGGGGGGCACGAGCAGTACTTC TRBJ2-7 TRBV5-8 - TRBD1
CASSMGPNVEQYF TGTGCCAGCAGCATGGGACCCAACGTCGAGCAGTACTTC TRBJ2-7 TRBV28 few -
CASSERLAGVDEQFF TGTGCCAGCAGCGAGCGACTAGCGGGGGTTGATGAGCAGTTCTTC TRBJ2-1 TRBV5-4 - TRBD2
CASRLSFMNTEAFF TGCGCCAGCAGGTTGAGTTTCATGAACACTGAAGCTTTCTTT TRBJ1-1 TRBV5-1 - -
CATSSPGGAVNIQYF TGTGCCACCAGCAGCCCCGGAGGGGCCGTAAACATTCAGTACTTC TRBJ2-4 TRBV15 - -
CASRGGQPQHF TGTGCCAGCCGGGGGGGACAGCCCCAGCATTTT TRBJ1-5 TRBV28 few -
CASSLPGTSFADTQYF TGTGCCAGCAGCTTACCCGGGACTAGCTTTGCAGATACGCAGTATTTT TRBJ2-3 TRBV5-4 - TRBD2
CASSLFGPGRISTDTQYF TGTGCCAGCAGCTTATTTGGTCCGGGCAGAATAAGCACAGATACGCAGTATTTT TRBJ2-3 TRBV7-8 - -
CASSAPTGYTEAFF TGTGCCAGCAGCGCACCGACAGGGTACACTGAAGCTTTCTTT TRBJ1-1 TRBV11-1 - TRBD1
CASSSVDRADNSPLHF TGTGCCAGCAGCTCCGTCGACAGGGCTGACAATTCACCCCTCCACTTT TRBJ1-6 TRBV7-9 few TRBD1